This T cell receptor beta chain was profiled in a study of PD-1 blockade in classical Hodgkin lymphoma. Comments on this clone: Its antigen is not identified.

Findings and caveats of the study: Possibly reflecting disease activity or prior therapy, repertoire differences have causes that remain undefined. The study reported lower baseline TCR diversity in newly diagnosed patients than in healthy donors.

This CDR3 contains 16 residues. Trimming left V 5 bases short and J 2 bases short, with 15 bases between. Germline V gene sequence: CDR1 SGHNT, CDR2 YENEEA. Exposure to brentuximab vedotin varied, and each patient had relapsed following autologous stem cell transplantation. Using immunoSEQ multiplex PCR, the repertoire was profiled, and TCRdb retains in-frame clones only, with some absent. The repertoire consists of around 19,000 clones, with over 70% occurring once and the leading ten covering roughly 40%. This specimen was peripheral blood mononuclear cells (PBMCs), taken before the second cycle of nivolumab. This chain joins TRBV11-3 and TRBJ2-2; D remains ambiguous. This TCR derives from a human donor with classical Hodgkin lymphoma. In nucleotides, the CDR3 is TGTGCCAGCAGCCCGCCACCGGCCCCCAACACCGGGGAGCTGTTTTTT. This sequence encodes CASSPPPAPNTGELFF.